Reported below is one T cell receptor (beta chain). Its antigen is as yet unknown. Selected positively for CCR7 and CD45RO-negative, naive CD8 cells excluded terminally differentiated effector memory CD45RA+ cells. The length of the CDR3 is 14 residues. Germline V lookup: CDR1 SGDLS, CDR2 YYNGEE. Germline trimming cut 3 bases from V and 7 bases from J; bases unmatched to any gene: 3. The data derive from a study of shared clonotypes between healthy human individuals. Generated by immunoSEQ multiplex PCR, the TCRdb table keeps only in-frame clones and is missing some. The sample yields hundreds of thousands of clones, about 96% seen once. Study findings and constraints: Memory subsets had estimated richness that was generally smaller than that of naive subsets. Against clonotypes common to all four donors, non-shared ones had lower generation probabilities.

The specimen sequenced was naive CD8+ T cells sorted from blood. The TCR was taken from a man aged 30-40 years in good health. The V call is TRBV9, the J call TRBJ1-4, with 10 bases that match TRBD1. As DNA, the CDR3 is TGTGCCAGCAGCGGGGGACAGGGGTTTGAAAAACTGTTTTTT. It is translated as CASSGGQGFEKLFF.